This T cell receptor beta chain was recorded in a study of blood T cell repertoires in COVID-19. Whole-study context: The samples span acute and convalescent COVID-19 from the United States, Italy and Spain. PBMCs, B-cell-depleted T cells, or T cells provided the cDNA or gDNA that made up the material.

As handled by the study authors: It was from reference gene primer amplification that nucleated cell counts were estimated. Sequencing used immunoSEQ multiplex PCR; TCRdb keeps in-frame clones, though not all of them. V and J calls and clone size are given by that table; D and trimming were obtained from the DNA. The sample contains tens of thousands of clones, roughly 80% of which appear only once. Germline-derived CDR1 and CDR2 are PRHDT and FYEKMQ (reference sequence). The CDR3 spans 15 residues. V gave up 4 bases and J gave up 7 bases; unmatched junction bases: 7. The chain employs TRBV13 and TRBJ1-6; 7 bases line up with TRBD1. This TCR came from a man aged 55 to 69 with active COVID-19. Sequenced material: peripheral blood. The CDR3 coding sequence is TGTGCCAGCAGCTCGACAGGGTCATGGAATTCACCCCTCCACTTT. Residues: CASSSTGSWNSPLHF.